Given below is one T cell receptor beta chain in context. The sample originates from a study of blood T cell repertoires in COVID-19. Whole-study context: COVID-19 samples, acute and convalescent, were from the United States, Italy and Spain. Sample material is recorded as cDNA or gDNA derived from T cells, B-cell-depleted T cells, or PBMCs.

Per the original data handling: Amplification from reference gene primers served as the basis for estimated nucleated cell counts. Data came from immunoSEQ multiplex PCR; TCRdb stores just in-frame clones and leaves some out. V, J and clone size were drawn from that table, and D and trimming were deduced from the DNA. The sample holds approximately 260,000 clones, around 90% seen once. The CDR3 is 15 amino acids. Trimming removed 4 bases from V and 6 bases from J; junction bases left unmatched: 4. Per germline, CDR1 SGHRS and CDR2 YFSETQ. The chain employs TRBV5-1 and TRBJ2-2; 12 nucleotides align to TRBD2. The sequencing sample was made of peripheral blood. The sequence was obtained from a woman aged 60-75 years with COVID-19, enrolled during active disease. The CDR3 loop is CASSPTSGGPGELFF. CDR3 DNA sequence: TGCGCCAGCAGCCCGACTAGCGGGGGACCCGGGGAGCTGTTTTTT.